What follows describes a single T cell receptor beta chain. The antigen remains undetermined. This CDR3 fails to terminate in the conserved phenylalanine or tryptophan, so it likely reflects a read error. No DNA is shown, since the ends of the CDR3 on it are uncertain; the CDR3 is the one TCRdb lists. Researchers generated TCR beta cDNA from approximately 450 ng of total RNA, relying on a constant-region primer. TCR beta libraries came from three nested multiplex PCR rounds using slightly modified ARM-PCR. TCRdb independently ran MiXCR on the multiplex PCR reads; one entry per CDR3 protein. The profile covers around 330,000 distinct CDR3 sequences, with approximately 60% appearing a single time and about 9.4% taken by the ten largest. The sample is drawn from a study of tumor-infiltrating lymphocytes in primary liver carcinoma. Study-wide results and limits: Because of bulk unsorted sampling, CD4+ and CD8+ repertoires were not subjected to comparison. In tumor-adjacent and tumor-blood pairs, overlap was lower than in tumor region pairs.

Extraction also yielded germline DNA, while blood RNA was obtained from unsorted whole blood. This receptor was identified in a middle-aged man with primary liver carcinoma and hepatitis B virus infection. The material sequenced was peripheral blood.

The CDR3 here is CASGLSSGANVLSL. The V call is TRBV11-2, the J call TRBJ2-6. The CDR3 adds up to 14 amino acids, both ends counted. Germline CDR1 reads SGHAT; CDR2 reads FQNNGV.